Listed below are T cell receptor beta chains from one sample, sequenced in a study of human T cells and chemical hapten exposure. TCRdb redid the calling of the RACE reads with MiXCR, one entry per CDR3 protein. Of fewer than 130,000 distinct CDR3 sequences in the sample, about 11% are singletons; the top ten hold 3% to 4%. This specimen was whole blood, taken in connection with sensitization to the hapten diphenylcyclopropenone (DPC). These receptors came from a woman in her forties with alopecia areata. Some clones in this sample may be carry-over from other donors' samples. Each CDR3 is given with its conserved first and last residue. A D gene is named only where the DNA matches it firmly. Size tells how often a clone was seen (once, few, many) or the class of an expanded clone, and some rows leave it out.

d_call j_call clone_size v_call cdr3_aa cdr3_nt
TRBD2 TRBJ2-2 many TRBV7-2 CASSQKREGTGELFF TGTGCCAGCAGCCAAAAGCGGGAAGGCACCGGGGAGCTGTTTTTT
TRBD1 TRBJ2-7 . TRBV27 CASSIGQGLGEQYF TGTGCCAGCAGTATTGGACAGGGGCTAGGCGAGCAGTACTTC
TRBD1 TRBJ1-1 many TRBV12-3/TRBV12-4 CASNTAGGVTEAFF TGTGCCAGCAACACGGCAGGGGGCGTGACTGAAGCTTTCTTT
TRBD2 TRBJ2-7 many TRBV7-2 CASSLAATSGTYEQYF TGTGCCAGCAGCTTAGCCGCGACTAGCGGGACCTACGAGCAGTACTTC
TRBD1 TRBJ1-4 few TRBV4-3 CASSSGTEYNEKLFF TGCGCCAGCAGTTCCGGGACAGAGTATAATGAAAAACTGTTTTTT
. TRBJ1-1 . TRBV9 CASSVEGHGTAFF TGTGCCAGCAGCGTAGAAGGGCACGGCACGGCTTTCTTT
. TRBJ2-7 many TRBV20-1 CSARVDSFSYEQYF TGCAGTGCTAGAGTCGACAGCTTCTCCTACGAGCAGTACTTC
. TRBJ1-4 . TRBV18 CASSPPGREEEKLFF TGTGCCAGCTCACCGCCGGGACGGGAGGAAGAAAAACTGTTTTTT
TRBD1 TRBJ2-7 . TRBV3-1 CASSHLRDRVYEQYF TGTGCCAGCAGCCACCTCCGGGACAGGGTCTACGAGCAGTACTTC
. TRBJ2-5 . TRBV4-3 CASSQDRSSRGTQYF TGCGCCAGCAGCCAAGATCGGAGCAGTCGGGGGACCCAGTACTTC
. TRBJ1-2 . TRBV18 CASSPNYGYTF TGTGCCAGCTCACCCAACTATGGCTACACCTTC
TRBD2 TRBJ2-3 . TRBV9 CASSLTSGSTTDTQYF TGTGCCAGCAGCCTAACTAGCGGGAGTACCACAGATACGCAGTATTTT
. TRBJ1-1 many TRBV7-9 CASSLAQAGTHTEAFF TGTGCCAGCAGCTTAGCGCAGGCAGGGACCCACACTGAAGCTTTCTTT
. TRBJ1-5 . TRBV4-2 CASRGGPDQPQHF TGTGCCAGCCGAGGGGGGCCGGATCAGCCCCAGCATTTT
. TRBJ1-4 . TRBV7-2 CASSPRGVHEKLFF TGTGCCAGCAGCCCCCGAGGGGTTCATGAAAAACTGTTTTTT
. TRBJ1-1 many TRBV6-2/TRBV6-3 CASRPTGRRLGTEAFF TGTGCCAGCAGACCCACAGGGAGGAGACTCGGCACTGAAGCTTTCTTT
. TRBJ1-1 many TRBV25-1 CASSDPGAGTEAFF TGTGCCAGCAGTGACCCAGGGGCAGGCACTGAAGCTTTCTTT
. TRBJ1-4 . TRBV25-1 CASQTVTNEKLFF TGTGCCAGCCAGACTGTAACTAATGAAAAACTGTTTTTT
. TRBJ1-4 many TRBV7-3 CASSSGAGEKLFF TGTGCCAGCAGCTCCGGGGCGGGGGAAAAACTGTTTTTT
. TRBJ1-4 . TRBV18 CASSREANEKLFF TGTGCCAGCTCACGGGAGGCTAATGAAAAACTGTTTTTT